This TCR beta chain was sequenced for a study of T cells in Graves' hyperthyroidism and ophthalmopathy. Clinical Activity Scores of at least 3, NOSPECS grades of at least 4 and durations under 3 months characterized ophthalmopathy patients. What was amplified from RNA transcripts were TCR beta CDR3 regions. The TCR CDR3 first-round RT-PCR relied on the HTBI primer set. MiXCR, applied by TCRdb to the multiplex PCR reads, yields one record per CDR3 protein. The sample contains a few hundred thousand distinct CDR3 sequences, more than 15% of which appear only once. Per the germline V gene, CDR1 is MNHEY and CDR2 is SMNVEV (reference sequence). CDR3 length: 17 residues. V lost 5 bases and J lost 2, with 19 bases in between.

The chain carries TRBV27 and TRBJ2-1, with D perhaps TRBD1 (5 bases). The sequence came from a woman aged 30 to 39 with Graves' ophthalmopathy. Sequencing was done on a sample of blood. CDR3 amino acids: CASSQPPTAITYNEQFF. The CDR3 DNA is TGTGCCAGCAGTCAACCCCCGACAGCGATAACCTACAATGAGCAGTTCTTC.